These 21 T cell receptor beta chains were sequenced from one sample in a study of blood T cell repertoires in COVID-19. Generated by immunoSEQ multiplex PCR, the TCRdb table keeps only in-frame clones and is missing some. This sample has roughly 410,000 clones, with 80% to 90% found just once. Sequenced: peripheral blood. Receptors originate from a woman aged 55-70 years with COVID-19, enrolled during active disease.

The CDR3 DNA sequence: TGTGCCAGCAGTCCACCGGGACAGACGTCCACTGAAGCTTTCTTT. Its protein is CASSPPGQTSTEAFF. The chain recombines TRBV6-5 with TRBJ1-1; 7 positions match TRBD1. The ends lost 5 bases at V and 4 bases at J; junction bases unmatched: 10. Germline CDR1 reads MNHEY; CDR2 reads SVGAGI. The CDR3 has 15 residues.

The V call is TRBV4-1, the J call TRBJ2-6, with unresolved D. Trimming pared 3 bases from V and 4 bases from J, leaving 10 bases between. The CDR3 sequence is 15 residues long. Germline-derived CDR1 and CDR2 are MGHRA and YSYEKL. The CDR3 spells CASSQGLVGANVLTF. The CDR3 DNA sequence: TGCGCCAGCAGCCAGGGCCTGGTGGGGGCCAACGTCCTGACTTTC.

The chain couples TRBV7-2 to TRBJ1-2, with unresolved D. The CDR3 has 13 residues. Germline lookup yields CDR1 SGHTA and CDR2 FQGNSA. Trimming stripped 2 bases from V and 2 bases from J, with 6 bases between. The CDR3 region has the DNA TGTGCCAGCAGCTTACCCCAAAACTATGGCTACACCTTC. Translating gives CASSLPQNYGYTF.

The chain has TRBV25-1 and TRBJ1-1; no reliable D call. The CDR3 is 13 residues long. V lost 4 bases, J lost 11 bases, and 17 bases lay in between. The germline CDR1 and CDR2 sequences are MGHDK and SYGVNS. The CDR3, as DNA: TGTGCCAGCAGTGTCCTCCGAGTGGGAGGGGCTTTCTTT. This gives the protein CASSVLRVGGAFF.

The rearrangement uses TRBV7-2 and TRBJ1-2; TRBD1 matches 8 bases. Germline CDR1 SGHTA, CDR2 FQGNSA. With V trimmed by 4 bases and J by 8 bases, 9 bases remained unmatched. The CDR3 has 14 amino acids. CDR3 nucleotide sequence: TGTGCCAGCAGCTATGGACAGGGAAGAAGAGGCTACACCTTC. This codes for CASSYGQGRRGYTF.

The V and J genes are TRBV18 and TRBJ1-1; 8 nucleotides match TRBD1. This CDR3 has 12 residues. Per the germline V gene, CDR1 is KGHSH and CDR2 is LQKENI. The trim removed 5 bases at V and 8 bases at J, leaving 4 bases unmatched. Here the CDR3 DNA reads TGTGCCAGCTCAGACAGGGGATTGGAAGCTTTCTTT. Translation gives CASSDRGLEAFF.

Concerning this clone itself: Mismatch with germline at one junction end may stem from a read error. J is TRBJ2-7 and V is TRBV6-1, with a weak D call TRBD1 (6 bases). There are 11 residues in the CDR3. CDR1 is MNHNS and CDR2 is SASEGT in the germline V gene. CDR3 in amino acids: CASSEAAAGVF. In DNA form, the CDR3 reads TGTGCCAGCAGTGAAGCGGCAGCAGGGGTCTTC.

The genes are TRBV2 and TRBJ2-7; D unclear. The CDR3 totals 11 residues. V lost 1 base to trimming and J lost 9 bases, with 7 bases between them. Germline V lookup: CDR1 SNHLY, CDR2 FYNNEI. CDR3 sequence reads: CASSEGSGQYF. The CDR3 nucleotides read TGTGCCAGCAGTGAAGGGTCAGGGCAGTACTTC. Looking up the rest from reference TRBV2 and TRBJ2-7 gives the full variable domain: EPEVTQTPSHQVTQMGQEVILRCVPISNHLYFYWYRQILGQKVEFLVSFYNNEISEKSEIFDDQFSVERPDGSNFTLKIRSTKLEDSAMYFCASSEGSGQYFGPGTRLTVT.

J is TRBJ2-7 and V is TRBV11-1, with 10 bases fitting TRBD2. V lost 3 bases, J lost 2 bases, and 4 bases stayed unmatched. There are 15 residues in the CDR3. The germline CDR1 and CDR2 sequences are SGHAT and FQDESV (reference sequence). The CDR3 loop reads CASSFLAGDTYEQYF. The CDR3 region has the DNA TGTGCCAGCAGCTTTCTAGCGGGGGACACCTACGAGCAGTACTTC.

The chain links TRBV28 to TRBJ1-6; 7 nucleotides agree with TRBD1. CDR3 length: 18 amino acids. Germline lookup yields CDR1 MDHEN and CDR2 SYDVKM. V lost 5 bases to trimming and J lost 0 bases; unmatched junction nucleotides: 10. CDR3: CASSPDRAASSYNSPLHF. DNA of the CDR3: TGTGCCAGCAGTCCCGACAGGGCCGCGAGCTCCTATAATTCACCCCTCCACTTT.

V gene TRBV6-5 combines with J gene TRBJ1-1; 7 nucleotides align to TRBD1. The junction had 1 base not matched to a gene; V was cut back by 2 bases and J by 7 bases. The CDR3 consists of 12 residues. The germline V gene has CDR1 MNHEY and CDR2 SVGAGI. CDR3 coding DNA: TGTGCCAGCAGTTACGACAGGGTTGAAGCTTTCTTT. Protein product: CASSYDRVEAFF.

The chain recombines TRBV11-2 with TRBJ1-2; 12 bases line up with TRBD1. J gave up 8 bases and V 5 bases, and 9 bases lay outside the gene matches. In germline, CDR1 is SGHAT, CDR2 FQNNGV. The CDR3 runs to 15 residues. The CDR3 reads CASSLGQGAVGGYTF. The CDR3 region has the DNA TGTGCCAGCAGCCTGGGACAGGGGGCGGTCGGGGGCTACACCTTC.

The J gene is TRBJ1-3, the V gene TRBV9; 7 positions match TRBD1. CDR3 length: 15 residues. Germline V gene sequence: CDR1 SGDLS, CDR2 YYNGEE. With V trimmed by 3 bases and J by 0 bases, 3 bases remained unmatched. The CDR3 loop is CASSGQGLSGNTIYF. Written as DNA, the CDR3 is TGTGCCAGCAGCGGACAGGGCCTCTCTGGAAACACCATATATTTT.

This chain connects TRBV6-6 to TRBJ2-2; TRBD1 agrees at 7 bases. The J segment lost 5 bases and the V segment lost 2 bases, leaving 8 bases of the junction unmatched. Germline CDR1 reads MNHNY; CDR2 reads SVGAGI (reference sequence). CDR3 length equals 16 residues. The CDR3, as DNA: TGTGCCAGCAGTTACATGGCACAGGGGAAGACCGGGGAGCTGTTTTTT. Protein: CASSYMAQGKTGELFF.

The gene calls are TRBV12-5 and TRBJ2-7; 11 nucleotides line up with TRBD1. The germline gives CDR1 LGHNT, CDR2 FRNRAP. With V trimmed by 2 bases and J by 6 bases, 9 bases remained unmatched. The CDR3 spans 16 residues. DNA for the CDR3: TGTGCTAGTGGTTTGATTCGCCGGGACAGGGGGTCCGAGCAGTACTTC. Amino acids: CASGLIRRDRGSEQYF.

The V gene is TRBV28, the J gene TRBJ1-5; D is uncertain. Germline V gene sequence: CDR1 MDHEN, CDR2 SYDVKM. Trimming removed 1 base at V and 7 bases at J, with 14 bases between. CDR3 length equals 15 residues. CDR3 nucleotide sequence: TGTGCCAGCAGTTTATTGTCTGGGCAGAGACAGCCCCAGCATTTT. Protein sequence: CASSLLSGQRQPQHF.

A single count supports this clone. V usage is TRBV7-8 and J usage is TRBJ1-5; D is unclear. CDR3 length: 15 residues. Germline CDR1 reads SGHVS; CDR2 reads FQNEAQ. V was trimmed by 1 base and J by 3 bases, leaving 10 bases between them. The CDR3 coding sequence is TGTGCCAGCAGCTTAGTTGACGGGTACAATCAGCCCCAGCATTTT. Amino acid sequence: CASSLVDGYNQPQHF.

The V call is TRBV9, the J call TRBJ2-1; 8 bases are shared with TRBD2. J lost 4 bases, V lost 4 bases, and 7 bases had no gene match. The CDR3 is 15 residues long. CDR1 is SGDLS, CDR2 YYNGEE, per germline. The CDR3 region has the DNA TGTGCCAGCAGCCCAAGCGGGGGAGAGTACAATGAGCAGTTCTTC. Protein product: CASSPSGGEYNEQFF.

This chain joins TRBV21-1 and TRBJ1-3. TRBV21-1 is tagged as a pseudogene. The CDR3 runs 17 residues. The CDR3 nucleotides are TGTGCCAGCAGCGCACAGGAGGGAACTAACTCTGGAAACACCATATATTTT. Protein: CASSAQEGTNSGNTIYF.

The genes are TRBV11-2 and TRBJ1-1; the match to TRBD1 covers 9 bases. The junction had 8 bases not matched to a gene; V was cut back by 6 bases and J by 0 bases. Germline-derived CDR1 and CDR2 are SGHAT and FQNNGV. This CDR3 has 16 amino acids. Here the CDR3 DNA reads TGTGCCAGCAGTCTAACACAGGGGGCGATGAACACTGAAGCTTTCTTT. It codes for CASSLTQGAMNTEAFF.

The gene calls are TRBV27 and TRBJ2-1, with D possibly TRBD2 on 5 matching bases. Trimming pared 5 bases from V and 2 bases from J, leaving 7 bases between. This CDR3 spans 13 amino acids. Germline V gives CDR1 MNHEY, CDR2 SMNVEV (reference sequence). The CDR3: CASSRGTYNEQFF. CDR3 bases: TGTGCCAGCAGTCGAGGGACCTACAATGAGCAGTTCTTC.